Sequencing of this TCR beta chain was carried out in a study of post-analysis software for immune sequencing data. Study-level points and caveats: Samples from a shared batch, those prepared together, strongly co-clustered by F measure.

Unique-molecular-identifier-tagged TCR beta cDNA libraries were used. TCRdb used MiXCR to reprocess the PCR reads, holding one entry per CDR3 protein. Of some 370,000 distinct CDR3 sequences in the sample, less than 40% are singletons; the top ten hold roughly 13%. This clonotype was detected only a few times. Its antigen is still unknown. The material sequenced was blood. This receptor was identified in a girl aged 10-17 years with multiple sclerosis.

The CDR3 here is CASSLIGGLYNEQFF. CDR3 bases: TGTGCCAGCTCATTGATTGGGGGGCTCTACAATGAGCAGTTCTTC. The chain joins TRBV18 to TRBJ2-1, with D perhaps TRBD1 or TRBD2 (6 bases each). This CDR3 spans 15 amino acids. V was cut by 5 bases and J by 3 bases, with 14 bases left in between. The germline V gene encodes CDR1 KGHSH and CDR2 LQKENI.